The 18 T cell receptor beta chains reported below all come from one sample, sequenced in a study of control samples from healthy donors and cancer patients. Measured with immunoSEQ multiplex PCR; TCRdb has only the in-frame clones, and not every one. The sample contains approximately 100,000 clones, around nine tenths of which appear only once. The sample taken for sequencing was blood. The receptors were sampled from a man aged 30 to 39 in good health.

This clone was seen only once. The CDR3 sequence is CASSLVASLNTEAFF. The CDR3 DNA follows: TGCGCCAGCAGCTTGGTGGCATCGCTGAACACTGAAGCTTTCTTT. The chain joins TRBV5-1 to TRBJ1-1; D uncertain. CDR3 size: 15 residues. The V end was cut by 0 bases, the J end by 0 bases, with 9 bases between. The germline V gene encodes CDR1 SGHRS and CDR2 YFSETQ.

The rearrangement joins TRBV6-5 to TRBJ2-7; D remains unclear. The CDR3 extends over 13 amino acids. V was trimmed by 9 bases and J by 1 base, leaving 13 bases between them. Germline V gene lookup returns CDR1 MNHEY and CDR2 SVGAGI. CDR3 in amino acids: CASSGPKSYEQYV. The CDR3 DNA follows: TGTGCCAGTTCCGGGCCCAAATCCTACGAGCAGTACGTC.

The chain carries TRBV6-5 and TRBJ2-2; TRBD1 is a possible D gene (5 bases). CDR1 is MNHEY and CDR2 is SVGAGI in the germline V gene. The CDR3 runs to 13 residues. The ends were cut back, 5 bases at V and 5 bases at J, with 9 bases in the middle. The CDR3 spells CASSRGQTGELFF. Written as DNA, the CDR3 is TGTGCCAGCAGTAGGGGCCAAACCGGGGAGCTGTTTTTT.

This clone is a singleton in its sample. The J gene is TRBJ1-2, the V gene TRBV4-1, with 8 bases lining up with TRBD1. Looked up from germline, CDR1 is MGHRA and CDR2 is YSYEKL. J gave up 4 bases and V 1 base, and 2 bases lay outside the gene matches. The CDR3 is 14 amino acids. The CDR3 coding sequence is TGCGCCAGCAGCCAAGCCGACAGGGGCTATGGCTACACCTTC. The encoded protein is CASSQADRGYGYTF.

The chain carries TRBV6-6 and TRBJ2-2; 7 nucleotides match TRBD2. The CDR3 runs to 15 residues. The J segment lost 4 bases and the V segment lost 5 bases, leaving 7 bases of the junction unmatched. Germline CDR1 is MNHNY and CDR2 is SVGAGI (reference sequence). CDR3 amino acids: CASSLRTSRTGELFF. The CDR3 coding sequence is TGTGCCAGCAGTCTCCGGACTAGTCGCACCGGGGAGCTGTTTTTT.

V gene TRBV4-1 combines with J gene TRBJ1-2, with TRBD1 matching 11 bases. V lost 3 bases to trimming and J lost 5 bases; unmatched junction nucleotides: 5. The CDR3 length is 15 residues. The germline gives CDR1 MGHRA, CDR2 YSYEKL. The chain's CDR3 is CASSQDRGRGYGYTF. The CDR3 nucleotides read TGCGCCAGCAGCCAGGACAGGGGGCGCGGGTATGGCTACACCTTC.

The CDR3 DNA follows: TGCGCCAGCAGCATGGGGGCGGACGCTGAAGCTTTCTTT. This translates into CASSMGADAEAFF. The V gene is TRBV10-1, the J gene TRBJ1-1; the D gene is possibly TRBD1 (6 bases). Germline CDR1 reads WNHNN; CDR2 reads SYGVQD (reference sequence). The V and J ends lost 6 bases and 6 bases respectively, with 14 bases between them. The CDR3 consists of 13 residues.

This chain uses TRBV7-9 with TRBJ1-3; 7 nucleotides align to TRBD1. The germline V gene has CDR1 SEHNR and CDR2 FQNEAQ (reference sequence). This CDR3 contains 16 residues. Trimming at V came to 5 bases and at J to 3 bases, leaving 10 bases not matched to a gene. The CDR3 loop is CASSPLEGASGNTIYF. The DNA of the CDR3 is TGTGCCAGCAGCCCACTTGAGGGGGCAAGTGGAAACACCATATATTTT.

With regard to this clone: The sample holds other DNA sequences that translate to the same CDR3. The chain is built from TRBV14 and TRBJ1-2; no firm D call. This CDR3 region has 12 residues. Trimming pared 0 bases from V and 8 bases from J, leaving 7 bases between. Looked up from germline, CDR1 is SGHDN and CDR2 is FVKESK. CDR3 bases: TGTGCCAGCAGCCAAGATCGCCGCGGCTACACCTTC. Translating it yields CASSQDRRGYTF. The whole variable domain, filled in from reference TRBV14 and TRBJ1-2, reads EAGVTQFPSHSVIEKGQTVTLRCDPISGHDNLYWYRRVMGKEIKFLLHFVKESKQDESGMPNNRFLAERTGGTYSTLKVQPAELEDSGVYFCASSQDRRGYTFGSGTRLTVV.

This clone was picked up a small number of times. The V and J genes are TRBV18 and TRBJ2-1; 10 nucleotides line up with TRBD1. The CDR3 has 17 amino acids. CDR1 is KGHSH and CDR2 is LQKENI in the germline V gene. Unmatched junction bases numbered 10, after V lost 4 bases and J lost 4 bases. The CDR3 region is CASSRDRGPFSYNEQFF. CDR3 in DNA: TGTGCCAGCTCACGGGACAGGGGCCCATTTTCATACAATGAGCAGTTCTTC.

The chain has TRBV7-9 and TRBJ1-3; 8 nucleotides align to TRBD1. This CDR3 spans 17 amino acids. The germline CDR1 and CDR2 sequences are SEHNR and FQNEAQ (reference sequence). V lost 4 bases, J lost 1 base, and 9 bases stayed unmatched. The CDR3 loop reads CASSSPPDRVSGNTIYF. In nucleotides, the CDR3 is TGTGCCAGCAGCTCACCCCCGGACAGGGTTTCTGGAAACACCATATATTTT.

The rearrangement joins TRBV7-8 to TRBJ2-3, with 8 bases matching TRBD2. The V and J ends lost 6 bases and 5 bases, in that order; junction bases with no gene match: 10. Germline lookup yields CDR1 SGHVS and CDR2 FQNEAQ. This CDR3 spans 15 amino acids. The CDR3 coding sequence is TGTGCCAGCAGAGAACTAGCGGTCGCAGGAGATACGCAGTATTTT. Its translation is CASRELAVAGDTQYF.

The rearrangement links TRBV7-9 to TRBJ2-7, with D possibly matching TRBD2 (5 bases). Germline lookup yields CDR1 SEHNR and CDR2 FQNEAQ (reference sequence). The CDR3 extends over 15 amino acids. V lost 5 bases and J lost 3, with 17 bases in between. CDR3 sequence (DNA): TGTGCCAGCAGCGCCGGAGGAGGCCCCCTCTACGAGCAGTACGTC. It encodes CASSAGGGPLYEQYV.

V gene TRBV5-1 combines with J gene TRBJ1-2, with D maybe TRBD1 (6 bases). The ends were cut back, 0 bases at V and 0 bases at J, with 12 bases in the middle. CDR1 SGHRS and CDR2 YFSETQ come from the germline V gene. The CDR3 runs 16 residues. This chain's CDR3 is CASSLGQGYANYGYTF. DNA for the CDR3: TGCGCCAGCAGCTTGGGGCAGGGGTACGCTAACTATGGCTACACCTTC.

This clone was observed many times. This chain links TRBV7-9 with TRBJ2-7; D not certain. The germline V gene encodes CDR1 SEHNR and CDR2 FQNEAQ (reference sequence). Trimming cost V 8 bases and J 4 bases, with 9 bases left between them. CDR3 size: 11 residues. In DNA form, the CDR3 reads TGTGCCAGCGTCCAAGGTTACGAGCAGTACTTC. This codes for CASVQGYEQYF.

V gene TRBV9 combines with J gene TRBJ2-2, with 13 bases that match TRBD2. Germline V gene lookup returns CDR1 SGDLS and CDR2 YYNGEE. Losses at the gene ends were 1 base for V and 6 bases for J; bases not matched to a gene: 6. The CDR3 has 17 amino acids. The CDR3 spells CASSVRLAGGKPGELFF. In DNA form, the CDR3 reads TGTGCCAGCAGCGTACGACTAGCGGGGGGCAAACCCGGGGAGCTGTTTTTT.

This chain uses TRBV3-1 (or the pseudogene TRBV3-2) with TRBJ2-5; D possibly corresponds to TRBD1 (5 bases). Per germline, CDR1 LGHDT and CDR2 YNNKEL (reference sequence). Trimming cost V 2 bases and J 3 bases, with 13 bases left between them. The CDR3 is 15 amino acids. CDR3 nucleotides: TGTGCCAGCAGCCAAACCGACAGTTTCAAAGAGACCCAGTACTTC. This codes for CASSQTDSFKETQYF.

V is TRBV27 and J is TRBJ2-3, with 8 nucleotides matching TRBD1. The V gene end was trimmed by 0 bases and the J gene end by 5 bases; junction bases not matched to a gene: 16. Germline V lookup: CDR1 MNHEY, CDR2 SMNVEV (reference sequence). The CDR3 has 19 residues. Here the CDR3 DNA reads TGTGCCAGCAGTTTATCAACCCCTCATAGCTACAGGGGGAAAGATACGCAGTATTTT. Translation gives CASSLSTPHSYRGKDTQYF.